This T cell receptor (gamma chain) derives from a study of gamma-delta T cells after stem cell transplantation (dated by TCRdb to the mid-2010s). This clone was seen more than once but under ten times. What this receptor recognizes is not known. Per-base quality was not reported, and no clone a single base away is much larger than it. Taken from the germline V gene, the CDR1 and CDR2 loops are EGSNGY and YDSYNSKV. From cysteine to phenylalanine, the CDR3 is 13 amino acids long. Only the CDR3 region is kept as DNA, spanning 39 bases read in frame from base 1. Clipping removes 6 bases from V and 2 bases from J, with 7 as the unmatched junction base count. Library preparation employed RT-PCR. Sequencing was performed on an Illumina MiSeq. TCRdb reprocessed the public reads with the caller CATT; rows with the same DNA were merged afterwards. The sample table shows some 1,100 gamma-chain clones, and approximately 24% are seen once. The top ten clones comprise 44% of the sample.

The sequence came from a human donor. It is not recorded whose cells these are; they may come from a transplant donor. Source material: gamma-delta T cells. The chain employs TRGV2 and TRGJ1 or TRGJ2. TCRdb carries no J gene annotation; the J gene was assigned here by matching the DNA with germline. At the DNA level, the sequence is TGTGCCACCTGGAAAAGGGATTATTATAAGAAACTCTTT. Its protein is CATWKRDYYKKLF.